This section outlines one T cell receptor beta chain sequence together with its context. Its antigen is undetermined. These data are taken from a study of response to subunit inactivated influenza vaccine. Each CDR3 protein gets one entry after TCRdb re-called the RT-PCR reads with MiXCR. This table holds 500,000 to 550,000 distinct CDR3 sequences, more than 7% found once. The CDR3 loop spans 14 amino acids. The ends were cut back, 5 bases at V and 2 bases at J, with 7 bases in the middle. Findings of the study overall: Seasonal influenza vaccination, on each occasion, was suggested by the authors to recruit few new T cells.

This receptor was obtained from a man between 50 and 69 years old who received an inactivated influenza vaccine. Sequenced here: PBMCs from blood, sampled around 25 months after vaccination. The V and J genes are TRBV12-3 or TRBV12-4 and TRBJ2-6, with D unresolved. The CDR3 DNA is TGTGCCAGCAGTGATACTACTGGGGCCAACGTCCTGACTTTC. Protein product: CASSDTTGANVLTF.